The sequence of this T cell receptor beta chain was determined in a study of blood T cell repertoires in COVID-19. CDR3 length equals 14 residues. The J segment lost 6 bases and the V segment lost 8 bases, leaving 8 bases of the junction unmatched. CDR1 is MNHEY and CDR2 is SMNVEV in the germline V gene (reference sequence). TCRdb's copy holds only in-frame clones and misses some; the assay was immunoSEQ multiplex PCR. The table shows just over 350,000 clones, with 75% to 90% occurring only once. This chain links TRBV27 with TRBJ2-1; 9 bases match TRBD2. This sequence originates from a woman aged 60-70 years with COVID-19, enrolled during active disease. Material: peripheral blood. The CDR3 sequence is CASGAGLAFNEQFF. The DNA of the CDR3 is TGTGCCAGCGGCGCGGGACTAGCTTTCAATGAGCAGTTCTTC.